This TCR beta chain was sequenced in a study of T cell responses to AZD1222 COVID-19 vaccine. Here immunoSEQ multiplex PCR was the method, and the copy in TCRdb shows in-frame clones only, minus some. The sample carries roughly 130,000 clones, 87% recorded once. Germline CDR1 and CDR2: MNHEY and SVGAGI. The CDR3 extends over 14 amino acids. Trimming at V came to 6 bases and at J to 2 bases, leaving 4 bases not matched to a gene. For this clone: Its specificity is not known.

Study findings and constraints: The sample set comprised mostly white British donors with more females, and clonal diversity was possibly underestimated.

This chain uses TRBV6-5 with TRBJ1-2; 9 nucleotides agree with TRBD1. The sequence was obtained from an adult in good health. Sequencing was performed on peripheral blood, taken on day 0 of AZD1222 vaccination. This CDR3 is CASSGQGRNYGYTF. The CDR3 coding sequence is TGTGCCAGCAGCGGACAGGGGAGGAACTATGGCTACACCTTC.